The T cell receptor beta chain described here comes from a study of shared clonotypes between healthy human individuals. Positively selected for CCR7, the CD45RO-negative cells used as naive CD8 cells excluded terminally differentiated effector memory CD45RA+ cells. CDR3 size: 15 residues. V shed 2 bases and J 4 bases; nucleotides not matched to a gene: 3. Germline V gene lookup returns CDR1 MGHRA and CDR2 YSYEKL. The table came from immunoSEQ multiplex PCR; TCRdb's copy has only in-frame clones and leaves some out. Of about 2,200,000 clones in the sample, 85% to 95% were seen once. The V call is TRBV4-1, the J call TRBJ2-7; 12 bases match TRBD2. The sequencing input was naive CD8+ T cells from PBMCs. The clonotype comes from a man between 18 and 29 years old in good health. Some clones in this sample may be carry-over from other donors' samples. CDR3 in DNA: TGCGCCAGCAGCCAAACTAGCGGGAGGCCTTACGAGCAGTACTTC. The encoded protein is CASSQTSGRPYEQYF.